These 14 T cell receptor beta chains originate from one sample sequenced in a study of T cell responses to AZD1222 COVID-19 vaccine. The protocol was immunoSEQ multiplex PCR, while the TCRdb copy is restricted to in-frame clones and leaves out a portion. The table includes over 150,000 clones, around 93% detected once. Sequencing was performed on peripheral blood, taken 28 days after the second AZD1222 dose. These TCRs come from an adult who received the AZD1222 COVID-19 vaccine.

The CDR3 protein is CASSWGLGEAFF. The DNA for the CDR3 is TGTGCCAGCAGTTGGGGTTTGGGGGAAGCTTTCTTT. The rearrangement joins TRBV12-3 or TRBV12-4 to TRBJ1-1; no definite D call. CDR3 size: 12 residues. V lost 4 bases and J 8 bases, leaving 11 bases between the germline ends.

V and J are TRBV30 and TRBJ2-7; tentative D call: TRBD1 (5 bases). The ends were cut back, 0 bases at V and 5 bases at J, with 14 bases in the middle. Germline values: CDR1 GTSNPN, CDR2 SVGIG (reference sequence). The length of the CDR3 is 14 residues. The CDR3 nucleotides are TGTGCCTGGAGTGTACGGGCAGGGAACAACGAGCAGTACTTC. Its translation is CAWSVRAGNNEQYF.

The V and J genes are TRBV30 and TRBJ1-6, with a weak D call TRBD1 (5 bases). The germline gives CDR1 GTSNPN, CDR2 SVGIG (reference sequence). This CDR3 contains 13 residues. Trimming took off 5 bases at V and 7 bases at J, with 12 bases between the two ends. DNA of the CDR3: TGTGCCTGGCGCCAACCAGGGAATTCACCCCTCCACTTT. This gives the protein CAWRQPGNSPLHF.

This clone was seen once. Here the CDR3 DNA reads TGTGCCAGCAGCGTAAGGGGGGGACTGCCTTTCAGTTCCAATGAGCAGTTCTTC. It encodes CASSVRGGLPFSSNEQFF. The rearrangement uses TRBV13 and TRBJ2-1, with a possible D match to TRBD2 (7 bases). The CDR3 extends over 18 amino acids. Germline lookup yields CDR1 PRHDT and CDR2 FYEKMQ (reference sequence). V was clipped by 5 bases and J by 6 bases, with 26 bases between them.

The chain recombines TRBV18 with TRBJ1-6, with 10 bases aligning to TRBD1. V gave up 5 bases and J gave up 10 bases; unmatched junction bases: 8. CDR3 length: 15 residues. Germline assignment: CDR1 KGHSH and CDR2 LQKENI. As DNA, the CDR3 is TGTGCCAGCTCATCGACAGGGGGCGCGAGGTCACCCCTCCACTTT. Translation: CASSSTGGARSPLHF.

The chain joins TRBV13 to TRBJ1-3; 7 nucleotides match TRBD1. This CDR3 comprises 18 residues. Unmatched junction bases numbered 13, after V lost 5 bases and J lost 0 bases. The germline V gene encodes CDR1 PRHDT and CDR2 FYEKMQ (reference sequence). Written as DNA, the CDR3 is TGTGCCAGCAGCCTCGGGGGTAGGGGACAGATCTCTGGAAACACCATATATTTT. Translation: CASSLGGRGQISGNTIYF.

The J gene is TRBJ2-6, the V gene TRBV5-1; D gene ambiguous. This CDR3 is 15 amino acids long. The V end was cut by 1 base, the J end by 0 bases, with 5 bases between. Germline V gene sequence: CDR1 SGHRS, CDR2 YFSETQ. The CDR3 sequence: CASSLWVSGANVLTF. The CDR3 nucleotides read TGCGCCAGCAGCTTGTGGGTCTCTGGGGCCAACGTCCTGACTTTC.

The chain combines TRBV18 with TRBJ1-5, with a weak D call TRBD1 (6 bases). Germline lookup yields CDR1 KGHSH and CDR2 LQKENI. CDR3 length equals 18 residues. The V gene lost 6 bases and the J gene lost 2 bases, with 23 bases spanning the gap. CDR3 amino acids: CASSPALTGRSGNQPQHF. DNA of the CDR3: TGTGCCAGCTCTCCTGCTCTCACAGGGCGAAGTGGCAATCAGCCCCAGCATTTT.

V usage is TRBV11-3 and J usage is TRBJ2-7, with D possibly being TRBD1 or TRBD2 (5 bases each). This CDR3 region has 14 residues. CDR1 is SGHNT and CDR2 is YENEEA in the germline V gene. Trimming stripped 4 bases from V and 5 bases from J, with 15 bases between. As DNA, the CDR3 is TGTGCCAGCAGCTCGTCGGGACCCTCGGACGAGCAGTACTTC. This codes for CASSSSGPSDEQYF.

This sequence joins TRBV4-3 and TRBJ1-5; perhaps TRBD1 as D (5 bases). Germline CDR1 is LGHNA and CDR2 is YSLEER. Trimming shortened V by 2 bases and J by 6 bases, and 11 bases separated the two germline ends. The CDR3 extends over 14 amino acids. The CDR3 DNA sequence: TGCGCCAGCAGCCAAATCACAGGTAGTCAGCCCCAGCATTTT. Amino acids: CASSQITGSQPQHF.

This chain uses TRBV27 with TRBJ1-2, with 8 bases aligning to TRBD1. The CDR3 totals 13 residues. V lost 2 bases to trimming and J lost 8 bases; unmatched junction nucleotides: 4. The germline V gene has CDR1 MNHEY and CDR2 SMNVEV (reference sequence). CDR3 in DNA: TGTGCCAGCAGTTTACCGGACAGGGAGGGCTACACCTTC. Translated, it gives CASSLPDREGYTF.

The rearrangement links TRBV28 to TRBJ1-5; the match to TRBD1 covers 7 bases. Germline V CDR1 and CDR2: MDHEN, SYDVKM. V shed 6 bases and J 2 bases; nucleotides not matched to a gene: 4. The CDR3 spans 14 residues. CDR3 region: CASRTGARNQPQHF. In DNA, the CDR3 is TGTGCCAGCAGAACAGGGGCCCGCAATCAGCCCCAGCATTTT. Full variable domain (missing parts from reference TRBV28 and TRBJ1-5): DVKVTQSSRYLVKRTGEKVFLECVQDMDHENMFWYRQDPGLGLRLIYFSYDVKMKEKGDIPEGYSVSREKKERFSLILESASTNQTSMYLCASRTGARNQPQHFGDGTRLSIL.

The chain couples TRBV7-8 to TRBJ1-1, with D tentatively TRBD1 (6 bases). CDR1 and CDR2 from the germline V gene are SGHVS and FQNEAQ. The CDR3 consists of 12 residues. Trimming pared 3 bases from V and 10 bases from J, leaving 12 bases between. CDR3 DNA: TGTGCCAGCAGCTTCGGGGGGCGCGGAGCTTTCTTT. This encodes CASSFGGRGAFF. Based on the CDR3 plus reference TRBV7-8 and TRBJ1-1, the full variable domain is GAGVSQSPRYKVAKRGQDVALRCDPISGHVSLFWYQQALGQGPEFLTYFQNEAQLDKSGLPSDRFFAERPEGSVSTLKIQRTQQEDSAVYLCASSFGGRGAFFGQGTRLTVV.

V is TRBV2 and J is TRBJ2-5; 9 bases map to TRBD1. V trimming: 8 bases; J trimming: 5 bases; junction bases outside the gene matches: 12. Germline V gene data show CDR1 as SNHLY and CDR2 as FYNNEI. CDR3 size: 15 residues. CDR3 sequence (DNA): TGTGCCAGCGAATGGATTACAGGGGGCGGGGAGACCCAGTACTTC. Amino acids: CASEWITGGGETQYF.